Each of the 10 T cell receptor beta chains below was sequenced from the same sample in a study of T cells in Graves' hyperthyroidism and ophthalmopathy. Amplification yielded TCR beta CDR3 regions, with RNA transcripts as the source. Initially, a first-round RT-PCR of the TCR CDR3 employed the HTBI primer set. TCRdb recomputed calls from the multiplex PCR reads with MiXCR, one row per CDR3 protein. The repertoire includes approximately 710,000 distinct CDR3 sequences, approximately 15% of them detected once, and around a sixth sits in the top ten. The sequenced material came from blood. All receptors come from a man in his forties or fifties with Graves' hyperthyroidism.

This clonotype was seen ten or more times. The chain carries TRBV28 and TRBJ2-3, with unresolved D. Germline lookup yields CDR1 MDHEN and CDR2 SYDVKM. The CDR3 has 12 amino acids. The ends were cut back, 7 bases at V and 2 bases at J, with 7 bases in the middle. The CDR3 nucleotides are TGTGCCAGCACCCTCGACACAGATACGCAGTATTTT. As protein: CASTLDTDTQYF. The variable domain in full, with the rest retrieved from reference TRBV28 and TRBJ2-3, is DVKVTQSSRYLVKRTGEKVFLECVQDMDHENMFWYRQDPGLGLRLIYFSYDVKMKEKGDIPEGYSVSREKKERFSLILESASTNQTSMYLCASTLDTDTQYFGPGTRLTVL.

In this sample, this clonotype turned up many times. The rearrangement uses TRBV27 and TRBJ2-7; D is undetermined. Trimming cost V 5 bases and J 0 bases, with 8 bases left between them. The CDR3 consists of 13 residues. CDR1 MNHEY and CDR2 SMNVEV come from the germline V gene (reference sequence). The CDR3, as DNA: TGTGCCAGCAGTCGGCAAAGCTCCTACGAGCAGTACTTC. Protein: CASSRQSSYEQYF.

This clonotype was detected many times. The junction departs from germline at one end; a sequencing error may be responsible. V usage is TRBV20-1 and J usage is TRBJ1-1, with 7 bases aligning to TRBD1. The CDR3 consists of 12 residues. Germline assignment: CDR1 DFQATT and CDR2 SNEGSKA (reference sequence). CDR3 sequence: CSARGQVPSAFF. Here the CDR3 DNA reads TGCAGTGCCAGAGGACAGGTTCCCTCAGCTTTCTTT.

Of note for this clonotype: This may be a read error: a much more frequent sequence differs by one nucleotide. The chain has TRBV7-9 and TRBJ2-1; D gene uncertain. CDR1 is SEHNR and CDR2 is FQNEAQ in the germline V gene (reference sequence). CDR3 length equals 16 residues. The CDR3 protein is CASSSSRASSYNEKFF. The CDR3, as DNA: TGTGCCAGCAGCTCCTCGCGCGCGAGCTCCTACAATGAGAAGTTCTTC.

Concerning this clonotype itself: A read error may explain this, as a much larger clone is one base away. The CDR3 nucleotides are TGTGCCACCTGGAGCGGTATCGCCTACGAGCAGTACTTC. The encoded protein is CATWSGIAYEQYF. The chain is built from TRBV2 and TRBJ2-7; possible D gene TRBD2, 5 bases. Germline loops: CDR1 SNHLY, CDR2 FYNNEI. The CDR3 spans 13 residues. The ends were cut back, 10 bases at V and 2 bases at J, with 15 bases in the middle.

This clonotype was recorded once. Since a much larger clone is just one base distant, this may be a read error. V and J are TRBV30 and TRBJ2-1; D remains unclear. CDR3 length: 16 residues. Germline CDR1 GTSNPN, CDR2 SVGIG (reference sequence). Trimming took 2 bases from V and 6 from J, leaving 20 bases between them. CDR3 residues: CAWSPRILPDGNEQFF. CDR3 DNA sequence: TGTGCCTGGAGTCCGCGAATACTCCCCGATGGCAATGAGCAGTTCTTC.

This sequence joins TRBV5-8 and TRBJ1-1; weak D call: TRBD1 (6 bases). Trimming left V 4 bases short and J 1 base short, with 17 bases between. This CDR3 spans 16 amino acids. Germline V gene lookup returns CDR1 SGHTS and CDR2 YDEGEE. The CDR3 protein is CASSRYRGQGNTEAFF. CDR3 bases: TGTGCCAGCAGCCGCTACCGGGGGCAGGGGAACACTGAAGCTTTCTTT.

The sample holds many counts of this clonotype. At one boundary the junction diverges from the germline segment, which might be a read error. This chain joins TRBV5-1 and TRBJ1-1, with 8 nucleotides matching TRBD1. Germline-derived CDR1 and CDR2 are SGHRS and YFSETQ. The CDR3 totals 16 residues. The CDR3 protein is CASSWGTGRRNTEAFF. The CDR3, as DNA: TGCGCCAGCAGCTGGGGGACAGGACGTAGAAACACTGAAGCTTTCTTC.

In its sample, this clonotype was seen many times. The rearrangement joins TRBV6-1 to TRBJ2-1; D may be TRBD2 (5 bases). Germline loops: CDR1 MNHNS, CDR2 SASEGT. Trimming shortened V by 6 bases and J by 8 bases, and 20 bases separated the two germline ends. The CDR3 contains 15 residues. CDR3 region: CASRLVRSGMDEQFF. CDR3 nucleotides: TGTGCCAGCAGGCTGGTGCGATCCGGGATGGATGAGCAGTTCTTC.

The genes are TRBV6-2 or TRBV6-3 and TRBJ2-5; TRBD1 agrees at 8 bases. The CDR3 covers 16 residues. V lost 0 bases, J lost 1 base, and 4 bases stayed unmatched. Germline V CDR1 and CDR2: MNHEY, SVGEGT. CDR3 sequence (DNA): TGTGCCAGCAGTTACTCGATACAGGGGGGCCAAGAGACCCAGTACTTC. The encoded protein is CASSYSIQGGQETQYF.